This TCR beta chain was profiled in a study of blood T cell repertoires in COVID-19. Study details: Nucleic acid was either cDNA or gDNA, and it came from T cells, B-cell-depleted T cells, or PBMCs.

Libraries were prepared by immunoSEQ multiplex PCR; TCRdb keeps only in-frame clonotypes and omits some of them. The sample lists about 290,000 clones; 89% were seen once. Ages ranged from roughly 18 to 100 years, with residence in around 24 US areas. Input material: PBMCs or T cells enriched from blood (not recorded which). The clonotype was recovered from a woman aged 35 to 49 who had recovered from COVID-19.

The CDR3 DNA follows: TGTGCCAGCAAGAGGGCAGAGGACTACGAGCAGTACTTC. Its translation: CASKRAEDYEQYF. The chain combines TRBV2 with TRBJ2-7; maybe TRBD2 (5 bases). Germline loops: CDR1 SNHLY, CDR2 FYNNEI. V was clipped by 7 bases and J by 3 bases, with 13 bases between them. The CDR3 runs 13 residues.